The sequence of this T cell receptor beta chain was determined in a study of PD-1 blockade in classical Hodgkin lymphoma. Here immunoSEQ multiplex PCR was the method, and the copy in TCRdb shows in-frame clones only, minus some. The table shows 20,000 to 25,000 clones, with 80% occurring only once. In regard to this clone: Its antigen is as yet unknown.

Study-wide results and caveats: Repertoire differences have undefined causes, possibly disease activity or prior therapy. TCR diversity at baseline was reported to be reduced in newly diagnosed patients relative to healthy donors. Similar baseline diversity was found in complete responders and newly diagnosed patients.

Each of the patients experienced relapse following autologous stem cell transplantation, and their brentuximab vedotin exposure differed. V lost 2 bases to trimming and J lost 5 bases, with 4 bases between them. The CDR3 covers 12 residues. Germline V gene data show CDR1 as SGHDT and CDR2 as YYEEEE. This clonotype was sampled from a human donor with classical Hodgkin lymphoma. J is TRBJ2-2 and V is TRBV5-6; D remains unclear. The sequencing used peripheral blood mononuclear cells (PBMCs), collected at baseline. CDR3 protein: CASSFITGELFF. The CDR3 DNA sequence: TGTGCCAGCAGCTTTATAACCGGGGAGCTGTTTTTT.